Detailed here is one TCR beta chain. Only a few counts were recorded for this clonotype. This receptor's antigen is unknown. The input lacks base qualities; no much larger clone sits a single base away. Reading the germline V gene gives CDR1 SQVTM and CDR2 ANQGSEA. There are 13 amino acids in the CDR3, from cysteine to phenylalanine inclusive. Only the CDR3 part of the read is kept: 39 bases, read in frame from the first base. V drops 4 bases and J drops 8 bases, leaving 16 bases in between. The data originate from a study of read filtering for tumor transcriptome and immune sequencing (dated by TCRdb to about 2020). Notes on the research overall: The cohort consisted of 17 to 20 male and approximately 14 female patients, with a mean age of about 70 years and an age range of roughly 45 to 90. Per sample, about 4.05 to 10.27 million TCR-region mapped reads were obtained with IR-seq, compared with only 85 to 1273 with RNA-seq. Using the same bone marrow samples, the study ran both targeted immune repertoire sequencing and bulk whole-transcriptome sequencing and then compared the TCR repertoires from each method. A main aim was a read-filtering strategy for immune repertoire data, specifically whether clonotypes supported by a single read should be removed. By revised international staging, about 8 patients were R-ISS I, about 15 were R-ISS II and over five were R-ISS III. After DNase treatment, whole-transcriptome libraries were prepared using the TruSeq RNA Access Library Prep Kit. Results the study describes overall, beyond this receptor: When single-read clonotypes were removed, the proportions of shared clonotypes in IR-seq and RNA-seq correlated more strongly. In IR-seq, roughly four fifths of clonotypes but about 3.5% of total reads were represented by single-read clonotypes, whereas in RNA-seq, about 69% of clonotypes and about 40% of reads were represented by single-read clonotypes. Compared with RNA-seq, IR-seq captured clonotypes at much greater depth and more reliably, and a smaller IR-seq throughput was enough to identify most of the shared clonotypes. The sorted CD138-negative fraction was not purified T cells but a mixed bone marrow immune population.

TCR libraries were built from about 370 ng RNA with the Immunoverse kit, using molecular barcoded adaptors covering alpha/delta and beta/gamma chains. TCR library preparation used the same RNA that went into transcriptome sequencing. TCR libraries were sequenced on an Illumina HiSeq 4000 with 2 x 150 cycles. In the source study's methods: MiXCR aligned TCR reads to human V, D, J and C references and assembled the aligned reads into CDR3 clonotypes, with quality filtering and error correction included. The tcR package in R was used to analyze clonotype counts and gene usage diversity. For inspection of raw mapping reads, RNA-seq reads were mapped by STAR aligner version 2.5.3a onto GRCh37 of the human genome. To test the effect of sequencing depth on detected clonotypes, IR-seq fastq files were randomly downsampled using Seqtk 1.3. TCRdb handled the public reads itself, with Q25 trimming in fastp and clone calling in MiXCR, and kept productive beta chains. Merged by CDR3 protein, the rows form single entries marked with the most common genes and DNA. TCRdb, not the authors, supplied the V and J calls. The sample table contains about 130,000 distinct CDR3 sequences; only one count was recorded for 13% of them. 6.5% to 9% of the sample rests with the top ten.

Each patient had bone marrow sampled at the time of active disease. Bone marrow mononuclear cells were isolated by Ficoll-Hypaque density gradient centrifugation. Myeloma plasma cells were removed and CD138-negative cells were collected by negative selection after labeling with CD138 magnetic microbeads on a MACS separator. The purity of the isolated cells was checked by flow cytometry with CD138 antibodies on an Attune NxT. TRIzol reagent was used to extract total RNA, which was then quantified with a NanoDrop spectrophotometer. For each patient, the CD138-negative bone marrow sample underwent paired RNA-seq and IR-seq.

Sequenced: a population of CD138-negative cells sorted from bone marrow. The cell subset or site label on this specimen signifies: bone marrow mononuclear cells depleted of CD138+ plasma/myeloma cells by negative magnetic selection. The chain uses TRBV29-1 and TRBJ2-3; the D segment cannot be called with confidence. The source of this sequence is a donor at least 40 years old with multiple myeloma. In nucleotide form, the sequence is TGCAGCGTTGTTGAAGGGATTGGACCTACGCAGTATTTT. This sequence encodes CSVVEGIGPTQYF.